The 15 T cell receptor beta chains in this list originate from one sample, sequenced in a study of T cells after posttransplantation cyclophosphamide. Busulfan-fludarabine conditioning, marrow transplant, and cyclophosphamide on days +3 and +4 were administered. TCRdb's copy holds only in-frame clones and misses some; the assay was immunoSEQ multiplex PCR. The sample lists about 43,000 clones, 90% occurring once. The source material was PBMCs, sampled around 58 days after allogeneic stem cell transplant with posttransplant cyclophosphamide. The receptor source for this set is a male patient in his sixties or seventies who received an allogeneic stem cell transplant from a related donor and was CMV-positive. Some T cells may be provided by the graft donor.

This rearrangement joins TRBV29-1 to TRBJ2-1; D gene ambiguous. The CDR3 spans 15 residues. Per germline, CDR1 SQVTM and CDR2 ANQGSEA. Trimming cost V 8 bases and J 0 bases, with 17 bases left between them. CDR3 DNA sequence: TGCAGCCTCAATATCCTAGTCGGCTCCTACAATGAGCAGTTCTTC. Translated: CSLNILVGSYNEQFF.

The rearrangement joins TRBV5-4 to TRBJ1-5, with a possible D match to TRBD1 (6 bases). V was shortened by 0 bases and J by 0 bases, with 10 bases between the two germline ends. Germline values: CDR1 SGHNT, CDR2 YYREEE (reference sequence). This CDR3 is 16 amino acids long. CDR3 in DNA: TGTGCCAGCAGCTTGGATTTACAGGGTAGCAATCAGCCCCAGCATTTT. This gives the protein CASSLDLQGSNQPQHF.

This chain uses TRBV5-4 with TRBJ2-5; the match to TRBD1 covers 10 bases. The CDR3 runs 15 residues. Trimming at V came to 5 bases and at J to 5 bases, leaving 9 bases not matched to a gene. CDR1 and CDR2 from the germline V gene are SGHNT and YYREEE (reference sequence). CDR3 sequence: CASRTDRGLVETQYF. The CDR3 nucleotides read TGTGCCAGCAGAACCGACAGGGGGCTGGTTGAGACCCAGTACTTC. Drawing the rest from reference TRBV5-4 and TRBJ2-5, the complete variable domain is ETGVTQSPTHLIKTRGQQVTLRCSSQSGHNTVSWYQQALGQGPQFIFQYYREEENGRGNFPPRFSGLQFPNYSSELNVNALELDDSALYLCASRTDRGLVETQYFGPGTRLLVL.

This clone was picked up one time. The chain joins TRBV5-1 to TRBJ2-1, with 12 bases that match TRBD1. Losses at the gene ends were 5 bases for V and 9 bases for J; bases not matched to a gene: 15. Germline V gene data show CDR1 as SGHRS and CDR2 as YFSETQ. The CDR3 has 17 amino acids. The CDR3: CASRSTPGTGGKGEQFF. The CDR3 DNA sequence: TGCGCCAGCAGGTCAACCCCCGGGACAGGGGGCAAAGGTGAGCAGTTCTTC.

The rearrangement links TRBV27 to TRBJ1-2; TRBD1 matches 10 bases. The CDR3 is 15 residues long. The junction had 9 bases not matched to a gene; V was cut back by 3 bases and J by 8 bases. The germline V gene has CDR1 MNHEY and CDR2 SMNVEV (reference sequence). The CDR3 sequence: CASSLNSGTGVGYTF. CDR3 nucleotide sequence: TGTGCCAGCAGTTTGAACTCCGGGACAGGGGTGGGCTACACCTTC.

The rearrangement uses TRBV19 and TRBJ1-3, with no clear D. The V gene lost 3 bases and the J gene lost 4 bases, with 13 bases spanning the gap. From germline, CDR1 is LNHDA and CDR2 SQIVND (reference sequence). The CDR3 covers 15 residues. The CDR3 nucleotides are TGTGCCAGTAGTATGGCCCCAGTCTTCGGAAACACCATATATTTT. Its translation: CASSMAPVFGNTIYF.

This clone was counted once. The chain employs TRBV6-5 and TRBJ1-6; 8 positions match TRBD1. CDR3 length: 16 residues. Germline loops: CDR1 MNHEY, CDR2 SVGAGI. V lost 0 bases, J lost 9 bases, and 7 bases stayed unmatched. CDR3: CASSYSGSGGLSPLHF. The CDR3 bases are TGTGCCAGCAGTTACTCCGGATCAGGGGGCCTTTCACCCCTCCACTTT.

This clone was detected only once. This CDR3 reads CASSLEARGTQGAQYF. The CDR3, as DNA: TGCGCCAGCAGCTTGGAGGCACGAGGAACGCAGGGGGCGCAGTATTTT. The chain has TRBV5-1 and TRBJ2-3, with 7 bases aligning to TRBD1. The CDR3 has 16 residues. After removal of 0 bases from V and 10 bases from J, the junction contained 14 bases not matched to a gene. Germline V gene lookup returns CDR1 SGHRS and CDR2 YFSETQ.

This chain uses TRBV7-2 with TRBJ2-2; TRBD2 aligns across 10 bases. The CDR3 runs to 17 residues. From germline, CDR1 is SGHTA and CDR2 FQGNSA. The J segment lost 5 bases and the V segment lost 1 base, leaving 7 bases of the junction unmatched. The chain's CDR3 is CASSLERGGARTGELFF. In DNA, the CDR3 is TGTGCCAGCAGCTTAGAGCGGGGGGGCGCGAGGACCGGGGAGCTGTTTTTT.

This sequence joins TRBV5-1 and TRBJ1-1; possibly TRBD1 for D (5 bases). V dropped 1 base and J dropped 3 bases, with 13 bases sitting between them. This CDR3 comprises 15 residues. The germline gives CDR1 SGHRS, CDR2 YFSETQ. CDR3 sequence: CASSLMDGGDTEAFF. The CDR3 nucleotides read TGCGCCAGCAGCTTGATGGATGGGGGGGACACTGAAGCTTTCTTT.

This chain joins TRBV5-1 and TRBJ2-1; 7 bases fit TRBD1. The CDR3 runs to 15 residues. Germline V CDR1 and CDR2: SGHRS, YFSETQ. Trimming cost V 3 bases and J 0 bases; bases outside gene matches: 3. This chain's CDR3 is CASSSGGSSYNEQFF. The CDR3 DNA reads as TGCGCCAGCAGCTCAGGGGGTAGCTCCTACAATGAGCAGTTCTTC.

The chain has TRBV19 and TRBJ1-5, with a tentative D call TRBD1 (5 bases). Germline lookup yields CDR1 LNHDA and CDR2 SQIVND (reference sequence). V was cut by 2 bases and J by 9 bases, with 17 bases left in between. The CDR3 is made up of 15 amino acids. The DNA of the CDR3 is TGTGCCAGTAGTATAAAAGGAGGGGCCGGTTTGCCCCAGCATTTT. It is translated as CASSIKGGAGLPQHF. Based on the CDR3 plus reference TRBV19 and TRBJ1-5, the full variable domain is DGGITQSPKYLFRKEGQNVTLSCEQNLNHDAMYWYRQDPGQGLRLIYYSQIVNDFQKGDIAEGYSVSREKKESFPLTVTSAQKNPTAFYLCASSIKGGAGLPQHFGDGTRLSIL.

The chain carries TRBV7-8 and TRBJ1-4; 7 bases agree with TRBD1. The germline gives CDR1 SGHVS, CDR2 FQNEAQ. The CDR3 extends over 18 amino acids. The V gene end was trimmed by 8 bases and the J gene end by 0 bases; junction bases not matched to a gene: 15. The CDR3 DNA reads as TGTGCCAGCGGAAAAGGGACAGCGATCAGGGCAACTAATGAAAAACTGTTTTTT. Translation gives CASGKGTAIRATNEKLFF.

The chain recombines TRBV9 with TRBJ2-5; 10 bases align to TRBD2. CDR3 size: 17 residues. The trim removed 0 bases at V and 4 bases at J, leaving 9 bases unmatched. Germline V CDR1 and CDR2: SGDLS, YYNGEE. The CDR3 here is CASSVGAQRGGRETQYF. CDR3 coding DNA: TGTGCCAGCAGCGTAGGGGCCCAGCGGGGGGGCCGAGAGACCCAGTACTTC. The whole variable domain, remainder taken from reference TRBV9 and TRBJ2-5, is DSGVTQTPKHLITATGQRVTLRCSPRSGDLSVYWYQQSLDQGLQFLIQYYNGEERAKGNILERFSAQQFPDLHSELNLSSLELGDSALYFCASSVGAQRGGRETQYFGPGTRLLVL.

CDR3 sequence reads: CASRRGGQGEQFF. The CDR3 bases are TGTGCCAGCAGGCGGGGGGGCCAAGGCGAGCAGTTCTTC. J is TRBJ2-1 and V is TRBV6-5, with 9 nucleotides matching TRBD2. CDR1 MNHEY and CDR2 SVGAGI come from the germline V gene. V dropped 6 bases and J dropped 10; count of bases not matched to a gene: 7. This CDR3 has 13 residues.